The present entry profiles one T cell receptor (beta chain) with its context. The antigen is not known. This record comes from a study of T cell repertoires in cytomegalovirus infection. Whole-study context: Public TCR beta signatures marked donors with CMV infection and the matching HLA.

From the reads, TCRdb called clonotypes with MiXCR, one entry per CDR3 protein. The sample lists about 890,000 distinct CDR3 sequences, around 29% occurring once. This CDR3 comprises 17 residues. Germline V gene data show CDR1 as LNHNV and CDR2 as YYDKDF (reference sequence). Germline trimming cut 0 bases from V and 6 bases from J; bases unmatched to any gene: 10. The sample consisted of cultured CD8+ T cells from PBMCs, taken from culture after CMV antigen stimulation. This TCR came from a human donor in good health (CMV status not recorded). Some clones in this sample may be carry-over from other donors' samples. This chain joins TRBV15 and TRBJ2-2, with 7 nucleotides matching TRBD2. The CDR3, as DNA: TGTGCCACCAGCAGAGATCGTGGGGCGGGAGTGTCCGGGGAGCTGTTTTTT. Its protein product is CATSRDRGAGVSGELFF.